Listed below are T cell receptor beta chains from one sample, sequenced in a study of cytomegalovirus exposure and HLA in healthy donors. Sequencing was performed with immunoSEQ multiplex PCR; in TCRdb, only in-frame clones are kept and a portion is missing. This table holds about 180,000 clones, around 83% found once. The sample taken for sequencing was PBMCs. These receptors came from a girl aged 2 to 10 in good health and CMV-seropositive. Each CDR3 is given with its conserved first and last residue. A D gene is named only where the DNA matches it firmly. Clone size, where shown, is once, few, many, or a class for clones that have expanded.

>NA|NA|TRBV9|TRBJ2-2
TGTGCCAGCGGGCCGGGGGGCGGCCGCTCCGGGGAGCTGTTTTTT
CASGPGGGRSGELFF
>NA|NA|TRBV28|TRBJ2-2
TGTGCCAGCAGTTTCCAACTAAGAAACACCGGGGAGCTGTTTTTT
CASSFQLRNTGELFF
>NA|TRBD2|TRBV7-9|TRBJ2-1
TGTGCCAGCAGCTTAGATCCCTCGTTGCGGGAGGGCCGTTTTGATGAGCAGTTCTTC
CASSLDPSLREGRFDEQFF
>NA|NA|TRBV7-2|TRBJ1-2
TGTGCCAGCAGCTTCGGACAAGGGGATGGCTACACCTTC
CASSFGQGDGYTF
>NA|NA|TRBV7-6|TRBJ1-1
TGTGCCAGCAGCTTGGGCGGCTTGGGGTTAGGAGGCAACACTGAAGCTTTCTTT
CASSLGGLGLGGNTEAFF
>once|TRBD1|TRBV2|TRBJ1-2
TGTGCCAGCAGTGGACAGGGGAGTGGCTACACCTTC
CASSGQGSGYTF
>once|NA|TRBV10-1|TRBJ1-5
TGCGCCAGCAGTCTAAATAGCAATCAGCCCCAGCATTTT
CASSLNSNQPQHF
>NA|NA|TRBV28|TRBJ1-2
TGTGCCAGCAGTTTTACAAGGGGAGGAGGCTACACCTTC
CASSFTRGGGYTF
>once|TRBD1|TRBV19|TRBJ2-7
TGTGCCAGTATCCCGACCGGGACAGGGGACCCTCGGGGGCTCTACGAGCAGTACTTC
CASIPTGTGDPRGLYEQYF
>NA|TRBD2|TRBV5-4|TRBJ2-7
TGTGCCAGCAGCAAACGACTAGCGGGGGCCCCTTTAGAGCAGTACTTC
CASSKRLAGAPLEQYF
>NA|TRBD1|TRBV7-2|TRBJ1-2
TGTGCCAGCAGCCGCCCACGACAGGGCTCGAGCGACTATGGCTACACCTTC
CASSRPRQGSSDYGYTF
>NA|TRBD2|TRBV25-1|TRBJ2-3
TGTGCCAGCAGTGGGGCTAGCGGGAGGGTAACAGATACGCAGTATTTT
CASSGASGRVTDTQYF
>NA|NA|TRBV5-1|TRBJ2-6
TGCGCCAGCAGCTTGTGGGCCCCGACAGTCTCTGGGGCCAACGTCCTGACTTTC
CASSLWAPTVSGANVLTF
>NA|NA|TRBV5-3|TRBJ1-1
TGTGCCAGAAGCCGGGAAGCTTTCTTT
CARSREAFF
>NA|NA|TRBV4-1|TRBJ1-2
TGCGCCAGCAGCCAAGTTGTCGTAGCGAGGGCCTCCTACACCTTC
CASSQVVVARASYTF
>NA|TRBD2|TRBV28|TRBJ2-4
TGTGCCAGCACCCTAGCGGGAAAAAACATTCAGTACTTC
CASTLAGKNIQYF
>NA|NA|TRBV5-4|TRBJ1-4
TGTGCCAGCAGCTTGGATCGGGGGGGCAATGAAAAACTGTTTTTT
CASSLDRGGNEKLFF
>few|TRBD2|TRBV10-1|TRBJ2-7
TGCGCCAGCAGTGAGGGACTAGTTGGCTACGAGCAGTACTTC
CASSEGLVGYEQYF
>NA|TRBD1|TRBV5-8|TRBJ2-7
TGTGCCAGCAGCCAGGAAGGGACAGGGGCACTCTACGAGCAGTACTTC
CASSQEGTGALYEQYF
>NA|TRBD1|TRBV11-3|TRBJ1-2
TGTGCCAGCAGTCTTTCCAGATCGAACCCCGGGACAGGACGGGATGGCTACACCTTC
CASSLSRSNPGTGRDGYTF
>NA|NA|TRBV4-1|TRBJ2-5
TGCGCCAGCAGCCAAGATTCGGGGCGGGGGCGAGAGACCCAGTACTTC
CASSQDSGRGRETQYF
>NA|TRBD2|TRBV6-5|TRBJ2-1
TGTGCCAGCAGTTCGCGGGGGGATGAGCAGTTCTTC
CASSSRGDEQFF
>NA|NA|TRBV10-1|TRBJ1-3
TGCCCCACCCTCGAGGGATCTGGAAACACCATATATTTT
CPTLEGSGNTIYF
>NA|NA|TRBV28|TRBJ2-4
TGTGCCAGCAGATCGTCCGGGACACCTATAGCCAAAAACATTCAGTACTTC
CASRSSGTPIAKNIQYF
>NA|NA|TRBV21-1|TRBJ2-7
TGTGCCAGCAGCCTAATAAGGTACAGGAACTACGAGCAGTACTTC
CASSLIRYRNYEQYF
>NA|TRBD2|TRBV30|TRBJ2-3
TGTGCCTGGAGTGTAGGATGGACTAGCGGGAGGAAAGATACGCAGTATTTT
CAWSVGWTSGRKDTQYF
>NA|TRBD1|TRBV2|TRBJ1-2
TGTGCCAGCAGTCGGGACAGGGGCTATGGCTACACCTTC
CASSRDRGYGYTF
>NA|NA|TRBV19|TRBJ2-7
TGTGCCAGTAGTATAACGGCAATAGGGGCAGGGGATTTGTACGAGCAGTACTTC
CASSITAIGAGDLYEQYF
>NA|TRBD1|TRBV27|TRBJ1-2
TGTGCCAGCAGCCTCCGGACAGGGGCGGAGGCCTATGGCTACACCTTC
CASSLRTGAEAYGYTF
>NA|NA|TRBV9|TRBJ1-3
TGTGCCAGCAGCGTAGGCGGCAGCTCTGGAAACACCATATATTTT
CASSVGGSSGNTIYF
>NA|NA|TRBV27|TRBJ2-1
TGTGCCAGCAGTCCCGAGACAGACAATGAGCAGTTCTTC
CASSPETDNEQFF
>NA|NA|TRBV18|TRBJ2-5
TGTGCCAGCTCACAGAGGGCTTTAGAGACCCAGTACTTC
CASSQRALETQYF
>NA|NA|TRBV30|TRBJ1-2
TGTGCCTGGAGTGAGAGCCTCTATGGCTACACCTTC
CAWSESLYGYTF
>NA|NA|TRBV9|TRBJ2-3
TGTGCCAGCAGCCCAAGGGGGGGGGCAATAGATACGCAGTATTTT
CASSPRGGAIDTQYF
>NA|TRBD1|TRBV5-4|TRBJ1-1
TGTGCCAGCAGTCTGTCTCGAACAGGGGGGAACACTGAAGCTTTCTTT
CASSLSRTGGNTEAFF
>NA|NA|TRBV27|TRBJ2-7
TGTGCCAGCAGTAATGGCCTAGCGCCCGAGCAGTACTTC
CASSNGLAPEQYF
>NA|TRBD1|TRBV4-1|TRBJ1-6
TGCGCCAGCAGCACAGGGGGCTTCAATTCACCCCTCCACTTT
CASSTGGFNSPLHF
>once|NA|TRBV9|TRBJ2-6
TGTGCCAGCAGGGGGGAGGCCTTAAGCTCTGGGGCCAACGTCCTGACTTTC
CASRGEALSSGANVLTF
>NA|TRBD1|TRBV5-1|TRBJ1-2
TGCGCCAGCAGCTTGGGTGACAGGGTGATCGGTGGCTACACCTTC
CASSLGDRVIGGYTF
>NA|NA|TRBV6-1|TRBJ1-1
TGTGCCAGCAGTGAAGCGCTCGGAACAGCCACTGAAGCTTTCTTT
CASSEALGTATEAFF
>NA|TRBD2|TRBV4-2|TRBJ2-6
TGTGCCAGCAGCCACGGGACTAGCGGGGCTACGGTGGGGGCCAACGTCCTGACTTTC
CASSHGTSGATVGANVLTF
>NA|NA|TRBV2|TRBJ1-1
TGTGCCAGCAGGGAACCCTCGGACAGTATGAACACTGAAGCTTTCTTT
CASREPSDSMNTEAFF